This T cell receptor beta chain came from a study of human T cells and chemical hapten exposure. Indicated time point: pre-sensitization, week 0. The treatment: therapeutic diphenylcyclopropenone sensitization with weekly scalp DPC. MiXCR, run by TCRdb on the RACE reads, gives a single entry per CDR3 protein. The table shows 150,000 to 200,000 distinct CDR3 sequences, with approximately 31% occurring only once. Looked up from germline, CDR1 is MDHEN and CDR2 is SYDVKM. The germline V and J ends were trimmed by 8 bases and 4 bases, with 15 bases remaining between them. The CDR3 runs to 15 residues. This clonotype was obtained from a woman in her twenties or thirties with alopecia areata. Some clones in this sample may be carry-over from other donors' samples. The material was whole blood, obtained in connection with sensitization to the hapten diphenylcyclopropenone (DPC). The chain combines TRBV28 with TRBJ1-6; D remains ambiguous. CDR3: CASHPAPKYNSPLHF. In nucleotides, the CDR3 is TGTGCCAGCCACCCGGCACCTAAGTATAATTCACCCCTCCACTTT.